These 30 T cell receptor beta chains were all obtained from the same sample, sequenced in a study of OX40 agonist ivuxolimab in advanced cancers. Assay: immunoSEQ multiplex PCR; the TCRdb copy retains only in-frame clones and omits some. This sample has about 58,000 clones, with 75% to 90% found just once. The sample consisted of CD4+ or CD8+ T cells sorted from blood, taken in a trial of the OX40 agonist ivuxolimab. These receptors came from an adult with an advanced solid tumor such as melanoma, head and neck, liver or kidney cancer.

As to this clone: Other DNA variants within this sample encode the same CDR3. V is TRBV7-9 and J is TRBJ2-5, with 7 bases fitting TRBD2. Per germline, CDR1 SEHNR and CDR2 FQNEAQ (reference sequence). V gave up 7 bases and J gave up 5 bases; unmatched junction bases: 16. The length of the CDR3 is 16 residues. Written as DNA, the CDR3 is TGTGCCAGCAACATGCATGCGGGAGACGGGCAGGAGACCCAGTACTTC. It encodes CASNMHAGDGQETQYF.

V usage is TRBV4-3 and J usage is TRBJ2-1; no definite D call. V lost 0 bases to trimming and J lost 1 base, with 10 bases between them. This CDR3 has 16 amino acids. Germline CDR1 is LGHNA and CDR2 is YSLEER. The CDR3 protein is CASSQDFLQSYNEQFF. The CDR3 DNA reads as TGCGCCAGCAGCCAAGATTTTCTCCAATCCTACAATGAGCAGTTCTTC.

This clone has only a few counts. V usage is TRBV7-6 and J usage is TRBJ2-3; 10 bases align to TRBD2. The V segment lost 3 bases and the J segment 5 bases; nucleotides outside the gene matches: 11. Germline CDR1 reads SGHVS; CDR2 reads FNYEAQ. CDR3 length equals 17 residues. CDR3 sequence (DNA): TGTGCCAGCAGCTTCTTCGGGCTAGCGGGAGAGAAAGATACGCAGTATTTT. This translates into CASSFFGLAGEKDTQYF.

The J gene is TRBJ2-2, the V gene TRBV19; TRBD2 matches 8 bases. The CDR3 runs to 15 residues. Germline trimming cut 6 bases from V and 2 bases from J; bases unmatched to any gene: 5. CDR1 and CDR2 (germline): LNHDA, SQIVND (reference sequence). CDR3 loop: CASSISGVNTGELFF. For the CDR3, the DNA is TGTGCCAGTAGCATTAGCGGGGTTAACACCGGGGAGCTGTTTTTT.

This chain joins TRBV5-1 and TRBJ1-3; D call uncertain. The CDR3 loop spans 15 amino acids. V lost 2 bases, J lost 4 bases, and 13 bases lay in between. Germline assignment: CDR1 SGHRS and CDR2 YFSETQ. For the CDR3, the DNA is TGCGCCAGCAGCTTCGACGGATCCTCGGGAAACACCATATATTTT. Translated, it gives CASSFDGSSGNTIYF.

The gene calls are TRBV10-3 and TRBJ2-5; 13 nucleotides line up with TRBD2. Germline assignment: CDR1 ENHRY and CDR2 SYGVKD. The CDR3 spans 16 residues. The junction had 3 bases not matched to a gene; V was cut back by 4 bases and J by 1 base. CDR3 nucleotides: TGTGCCATCAGTGGGGGACTAGCGGGGACCCAAGAGACCCAGTACTTC. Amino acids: CAISGGLAGTQETQYF.

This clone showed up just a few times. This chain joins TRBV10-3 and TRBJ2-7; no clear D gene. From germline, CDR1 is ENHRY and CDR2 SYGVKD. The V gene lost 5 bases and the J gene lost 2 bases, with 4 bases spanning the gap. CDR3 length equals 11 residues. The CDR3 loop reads CAISQTYEQYF. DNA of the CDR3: TGTGCCATCAGTCAAACCTACGAGCAGTACTTC.

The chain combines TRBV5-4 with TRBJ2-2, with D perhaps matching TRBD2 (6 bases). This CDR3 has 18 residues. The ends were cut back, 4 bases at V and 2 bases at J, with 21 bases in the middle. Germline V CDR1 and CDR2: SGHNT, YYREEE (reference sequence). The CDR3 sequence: CASSALVPTGSNTGELFF. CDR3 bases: TGTGCCAGCAGCGCTTTAGTTCCTACCGGGAGTAACACCGGGGAGCTGTTTTTT.

CDR3 residues: CASSPGLDSNQPQHF. In DNA, the CDR3 is TGTGCCAGCAGCCCAGGATTGGATAGCAATCAGCCCCAGCATTTT. This chain connects TRBV9 to TRBJ1-5, with unresolved D. V lost 4 bases and J lost 0, with 11 bases in between. The CDR3 spans 15 residues. Per the germline V gene, CDR1 is SGDLS and CDR2 is YYNGEE.

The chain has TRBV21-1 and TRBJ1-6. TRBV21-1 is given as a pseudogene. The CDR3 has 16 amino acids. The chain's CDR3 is CASSKEGTSSNSPLHF. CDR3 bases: TGTGCCAGCAGCAAAGAGGGCACATCCTCAAATTCACCCCTCCACTTT.

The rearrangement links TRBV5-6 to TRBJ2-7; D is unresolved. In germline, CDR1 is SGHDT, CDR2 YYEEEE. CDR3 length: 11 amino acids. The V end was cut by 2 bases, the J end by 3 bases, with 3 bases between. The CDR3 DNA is TGTGCCAGCAGCTTTAGCTACGAGCAGTACTTC. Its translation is CASSFSYEQYF.

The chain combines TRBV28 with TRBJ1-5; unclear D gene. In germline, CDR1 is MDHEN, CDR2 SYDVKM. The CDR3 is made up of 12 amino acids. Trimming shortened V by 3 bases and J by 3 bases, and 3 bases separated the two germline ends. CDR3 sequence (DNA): TGTGCCAGCAGTTTGGTCAATCAGCCCCAGCATTTT. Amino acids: CASSLVNQPQHF. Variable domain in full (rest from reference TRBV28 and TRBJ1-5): DVKVTQSSRYLVKRTGEKVFLECVQDMDHENMFWYRQDPGLGLRLIYFSYDVKMKEKGDIPEGYSVSREKKERFSLILESASTNQTSMYLCASSLVNQPQHFGDGTRLSIL.

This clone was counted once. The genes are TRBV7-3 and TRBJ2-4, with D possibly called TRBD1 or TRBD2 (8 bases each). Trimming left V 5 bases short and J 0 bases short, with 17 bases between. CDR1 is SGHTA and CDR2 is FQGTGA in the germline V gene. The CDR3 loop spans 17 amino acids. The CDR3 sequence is CASSAQGAGGAKNIQYF. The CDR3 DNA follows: TGTGCCAGCAGCGCCCAGGGGGCGGGGGGAGCCAAAAACATTCAGTACTTC. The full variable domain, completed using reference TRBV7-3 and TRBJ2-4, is GAGVSQTPSNKVTEKGKYVELRCDPISGHTALYWYRQSLGQGPEFLIYFQGTGAADDSGLPNDRFFAVRPEGSVSTLKIQRTERGDSAVYLCASSAQGAGGAKNIQYFGAGTRLSVL.

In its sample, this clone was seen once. CDR3 nucleotides: TGTGCCAGCAGCTTAATCACAGGGGCGAGCCAAGAGACCCAGTACTTC. It codes for CASSLITGASQETQYF. This rearrangement joins TRBV7-2 to TRBJ2-5; 7 nucleotides align to TRBD1. Germline CDR1 and CDR2: SGHTA and FQGNSA. CDR3 size: 16 residues. The J segment lost 1 base and the V segment lost 2 bases, leaving 7 bases of the junction unmatched.

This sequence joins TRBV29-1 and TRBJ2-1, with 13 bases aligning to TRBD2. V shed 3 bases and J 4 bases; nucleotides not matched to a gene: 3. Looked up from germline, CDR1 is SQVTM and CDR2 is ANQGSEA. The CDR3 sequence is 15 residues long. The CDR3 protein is CSVEGLAGSYNEQFF. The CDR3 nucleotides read TGCAGCGTTGAGGGACTAGCGGGGAGTTACAATGAGCAGTTCTTC.

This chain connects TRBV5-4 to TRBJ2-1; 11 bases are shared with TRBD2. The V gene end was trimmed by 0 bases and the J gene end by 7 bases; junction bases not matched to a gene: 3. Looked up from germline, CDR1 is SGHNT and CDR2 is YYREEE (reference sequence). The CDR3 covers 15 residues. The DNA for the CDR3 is TGTGCCAGCAGCTTGGGACTAGCGGGGAGGAATGAGCAGTTCTTC. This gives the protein CASSLGLAGRNEQFF.

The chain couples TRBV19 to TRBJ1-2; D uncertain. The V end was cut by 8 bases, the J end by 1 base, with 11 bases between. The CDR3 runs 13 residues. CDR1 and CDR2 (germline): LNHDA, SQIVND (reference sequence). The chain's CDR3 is CASSTLLNYGYTF. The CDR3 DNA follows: TGTGCCAGTTCTACCCTTCTTAACTATGGCTACACCTTC.

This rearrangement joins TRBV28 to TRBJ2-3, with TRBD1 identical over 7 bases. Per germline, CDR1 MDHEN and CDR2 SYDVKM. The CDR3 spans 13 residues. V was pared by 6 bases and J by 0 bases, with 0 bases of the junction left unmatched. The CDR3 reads CASRGQSTDTQYF. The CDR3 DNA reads TGTGCCAGCAGGGGACAGAGCACAGATACGCAGTATTTT.

In DNA, the CDR3 is TGTGCCAGCAGCAGTGACAGGGTAGGCCCCTACGAGCAGTACTTC. Residues: CASSSDRVGPYEQYF. The chain couples TRBV6-5 to TRBJ2-7, with 7 positions matching TRBD1. With 6 bases clipped from V and 2 bases from J, the junction kept 10 bases outside the gene matches. The germline V gene has CDR1 MNHEY and CDR2 SVGAGI. This CDR3 is built from 15 residues.

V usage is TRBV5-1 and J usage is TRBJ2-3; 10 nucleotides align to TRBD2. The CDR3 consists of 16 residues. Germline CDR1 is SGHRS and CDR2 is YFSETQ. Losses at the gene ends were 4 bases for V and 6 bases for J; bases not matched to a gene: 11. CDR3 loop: CASSRVVAGGGDTQYF. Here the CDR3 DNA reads TGCGCCAGCAGCCGGGTGGTAGCGGGAGGTGGTGATACGCAGTATTTT.

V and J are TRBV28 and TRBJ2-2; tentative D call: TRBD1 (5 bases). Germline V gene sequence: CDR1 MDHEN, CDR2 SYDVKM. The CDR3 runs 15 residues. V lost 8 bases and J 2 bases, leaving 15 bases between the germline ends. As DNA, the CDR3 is TGTGCCAGCGTTGGTTGGACACCAAACACCGGGGAGCTGTTTTTT. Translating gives CASVGWTPNTGELFF.

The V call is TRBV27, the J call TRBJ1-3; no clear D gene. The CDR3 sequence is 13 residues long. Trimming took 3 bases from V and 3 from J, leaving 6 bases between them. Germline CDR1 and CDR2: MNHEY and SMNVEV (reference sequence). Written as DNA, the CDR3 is TGTGCCAGCAGTTTCCAGTTTGGAAACACCATATATTTT. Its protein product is CASSFQFGNTIYF.

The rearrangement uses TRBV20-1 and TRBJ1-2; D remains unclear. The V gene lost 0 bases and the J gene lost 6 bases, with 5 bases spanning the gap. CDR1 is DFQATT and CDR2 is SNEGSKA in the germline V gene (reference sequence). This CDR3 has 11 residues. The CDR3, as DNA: TGCAGTGCTAGAGATTTGGATGGCTACACCTTC. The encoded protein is CSARDLDGYTF.

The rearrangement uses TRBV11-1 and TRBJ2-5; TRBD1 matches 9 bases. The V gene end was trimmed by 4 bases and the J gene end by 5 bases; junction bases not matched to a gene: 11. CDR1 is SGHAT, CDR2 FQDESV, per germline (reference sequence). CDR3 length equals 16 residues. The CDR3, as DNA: TGTGCCAGCAGCTCACGAGACAGGGGGTTTAGGGAGACCCAGTACTTC. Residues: CASSSRDRGFRETQYF.

The CDR3 DNA reads TGTGCCATCAGTGAGGGACGGGGGAACACTGAAGCTTTCTTT. Encoded protein: CAISEGRGNTEAFF. V and J are TRBV10-3 and TRBJ1-1; no firm D call. Germline V gene sequence: CDR1 ENHRY, CDR2 SYGVKD. Trimming pared 2 bases from V and 1 base from J, leaving 8 bases between. The CDR3 runs 14 residues.

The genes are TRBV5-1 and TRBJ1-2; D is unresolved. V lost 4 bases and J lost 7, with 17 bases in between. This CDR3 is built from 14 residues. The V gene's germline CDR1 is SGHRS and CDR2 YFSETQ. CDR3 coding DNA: TGCGCCAGCAGCGAAGACGGAGGAGTGAGTGGCTACACCTTC. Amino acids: CASSEDGGVSGYTF.

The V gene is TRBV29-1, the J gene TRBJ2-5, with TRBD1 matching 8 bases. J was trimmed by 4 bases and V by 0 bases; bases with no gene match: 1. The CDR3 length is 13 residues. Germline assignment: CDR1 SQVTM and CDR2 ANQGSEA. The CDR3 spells CSVEETGGETQYF. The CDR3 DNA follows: TGCAGCGTTGAAGAAACAGGGGGAGAGACCCAGTACTTC.

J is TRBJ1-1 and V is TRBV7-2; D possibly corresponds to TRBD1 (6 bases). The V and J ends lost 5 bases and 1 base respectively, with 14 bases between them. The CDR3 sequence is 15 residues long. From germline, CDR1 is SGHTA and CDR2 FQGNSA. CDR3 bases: TGTGCCAGCAGCCTACTACAGGGAGGGAACACTGAAGCTTTCTTT. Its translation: CASSLLQGGNTEAFF.

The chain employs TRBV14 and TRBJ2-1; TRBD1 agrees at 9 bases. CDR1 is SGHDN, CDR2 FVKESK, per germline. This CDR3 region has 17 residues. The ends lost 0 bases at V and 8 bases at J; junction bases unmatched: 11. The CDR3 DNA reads TGTGCCAGCAGCCAAGATGTCTCCGGGACAGGGCGGCATGAGCAGTTCTTC. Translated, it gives CASSQDVSGTGRHEQFF.

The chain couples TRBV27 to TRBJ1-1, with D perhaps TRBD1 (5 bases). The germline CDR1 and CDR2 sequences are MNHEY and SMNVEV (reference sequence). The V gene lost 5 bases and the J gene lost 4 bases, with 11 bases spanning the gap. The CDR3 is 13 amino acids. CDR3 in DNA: TGTGCCAGCAGTCCCGCGGGGCGCACTGAAGCTTTCTTT. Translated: CASSPAGRTEAFF.